This T cell receptor beta chain was observed in a study of blood T cells in healthy people across ages. Study results and caveats: A strong correlation was seen between TCR beta diversity and naive T cell percentage.

For the second PCR, which ran for roughly 7 to 11 cycles, a sample-barcoded 5' primer and a J-beta primer mix were used. One entry per CDR3 protein, called by TCRdb with MiXCR from the 5' RACE reads. The repertoire holds around 790,000 distinct CDR3 sequences, around 45% seen once, with approximately 20% in the top ten. This clonotype was found a few times. Its antigen is unknown. The CDR3 contains 16 residues. CDR1 and CDR2 from the germline V gene are SGHTA and FQGTGA. V trimming: 2 bases; J trimming: 2 bases; junction bases outside the gene matches: 4. This receptor was identified in a man between 60 and 75 years old in good health. The specimen was blood. The rearrangement joins TRBV7-3 to TRBJ2-1, with 9 bases matching TRBD1. Here the CDR3 reads CASSLSRQGAYNEQFF. The CDR3 DNA sequence: TGTGCCAGCAGCTTATCCAGACAGGGGGCCTACAATGAGCAGTTCTTC.